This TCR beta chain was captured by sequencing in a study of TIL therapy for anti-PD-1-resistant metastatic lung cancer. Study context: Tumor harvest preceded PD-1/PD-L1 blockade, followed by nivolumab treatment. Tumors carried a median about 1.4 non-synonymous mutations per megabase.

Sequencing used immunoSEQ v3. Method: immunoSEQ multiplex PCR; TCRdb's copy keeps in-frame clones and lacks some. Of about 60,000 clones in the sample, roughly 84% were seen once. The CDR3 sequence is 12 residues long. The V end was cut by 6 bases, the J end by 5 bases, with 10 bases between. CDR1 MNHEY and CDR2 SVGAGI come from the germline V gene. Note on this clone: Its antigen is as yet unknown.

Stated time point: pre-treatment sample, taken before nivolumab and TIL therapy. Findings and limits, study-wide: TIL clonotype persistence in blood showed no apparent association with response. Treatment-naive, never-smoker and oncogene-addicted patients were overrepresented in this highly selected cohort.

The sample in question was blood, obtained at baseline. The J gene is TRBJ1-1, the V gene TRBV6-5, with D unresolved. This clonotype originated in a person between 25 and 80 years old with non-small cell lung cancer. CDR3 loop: CASRPLITEAFF. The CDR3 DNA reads TGTGCCAGCAGGCCTCTAATAACTGAAGCTTTCTTT.